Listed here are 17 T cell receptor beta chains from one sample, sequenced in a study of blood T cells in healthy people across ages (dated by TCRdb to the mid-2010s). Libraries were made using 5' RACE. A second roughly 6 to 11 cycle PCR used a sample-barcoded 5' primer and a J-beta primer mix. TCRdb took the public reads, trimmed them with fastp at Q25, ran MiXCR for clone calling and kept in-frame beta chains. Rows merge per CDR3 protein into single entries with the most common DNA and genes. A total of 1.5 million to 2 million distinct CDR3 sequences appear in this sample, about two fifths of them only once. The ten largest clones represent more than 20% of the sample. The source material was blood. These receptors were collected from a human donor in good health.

The CDR3 reads CAIRRGLDEKLFF. DNA for the CDR3: TGTGCCATCCGTAGGGGACTGGATGAAAAACTGTTTTTT. The rearrangement uses TRBV10-3 and TRBJ1-4; a weak D match, TRBD1 (5 bases). The length of the CDR3 is 13 residues. The germline V gene has CDR1 ENHRY and CDR2 SYGVKD. V was clipped by 8 bases and J by 6 bases, with 13 bases between them.

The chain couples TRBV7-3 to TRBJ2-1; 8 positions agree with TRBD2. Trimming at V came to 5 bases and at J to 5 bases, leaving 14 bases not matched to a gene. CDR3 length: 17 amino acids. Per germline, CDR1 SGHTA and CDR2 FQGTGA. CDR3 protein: CASSPEPGLVINNEQFF. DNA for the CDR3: TGTGCCAGCAGCCCTGAACCGGGACTAGTAATAAACAATGAGCAGTTCTTC.

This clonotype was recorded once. CDR3 amino acids: CSGKRQGTWDEQYF. CDR3 DNA sequence: TGCAGTGGGAAAAGACAGGGGACTTGGGACGAGCAGTACTTC. The chain combines TRBV20-1 with TRBJ2-7; 8 positions match TRBD1. The CDR3 sequence is 14 residues long. Germline CDR1 is DFQATT and CDR2 is SNEGSKA (reference sequence). Unmatched junction bases numbered 13, after V lost 7 bases and J lost 5 bases.

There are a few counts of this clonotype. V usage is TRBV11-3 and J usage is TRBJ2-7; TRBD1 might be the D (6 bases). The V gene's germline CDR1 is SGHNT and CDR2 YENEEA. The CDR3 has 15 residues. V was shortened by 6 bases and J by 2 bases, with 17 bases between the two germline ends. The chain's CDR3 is CASRRIGQSTYEQYF. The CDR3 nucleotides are TGTGCCAGCAGGCGGATCGGACAGAGTACCTACGAGCAGTACTTC.

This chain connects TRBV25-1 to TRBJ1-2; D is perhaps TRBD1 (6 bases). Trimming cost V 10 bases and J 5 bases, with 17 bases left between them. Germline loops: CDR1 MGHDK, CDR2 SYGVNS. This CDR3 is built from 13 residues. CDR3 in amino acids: CAIASGDSYGYTF. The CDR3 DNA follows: TGTGCCATAGCGTCAGGGGACTCTTATGGCTACACCTTC.

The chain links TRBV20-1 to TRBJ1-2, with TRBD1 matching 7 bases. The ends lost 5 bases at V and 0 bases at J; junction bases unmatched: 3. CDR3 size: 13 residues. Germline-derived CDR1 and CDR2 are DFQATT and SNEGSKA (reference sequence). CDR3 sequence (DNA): TGCAGTGCTCTCGGACAGGCTAACTATGGCTACACCTTC. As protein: CSALGQANYGYTF.

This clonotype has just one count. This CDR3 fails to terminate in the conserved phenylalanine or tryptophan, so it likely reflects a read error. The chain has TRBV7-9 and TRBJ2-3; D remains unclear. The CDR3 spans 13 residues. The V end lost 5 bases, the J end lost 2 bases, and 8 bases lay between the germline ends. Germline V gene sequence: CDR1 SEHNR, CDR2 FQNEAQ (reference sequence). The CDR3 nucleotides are TGTGCCAGCAGCACAAGAGACACAGATACGCAGTATTGT. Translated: CASSTRDTDTQYC.

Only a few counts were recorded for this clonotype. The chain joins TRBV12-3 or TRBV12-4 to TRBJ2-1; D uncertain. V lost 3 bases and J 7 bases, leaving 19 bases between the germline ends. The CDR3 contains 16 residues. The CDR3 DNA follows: TGTGCCAGCAGTTTCCAAAGTCCGGCATTACAGAATGAGCAGTTCTTC. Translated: CASSFQSPALQNEQFF.

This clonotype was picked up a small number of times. CDR3 sequence reads: CSVGDGGYTF. The CDR3 DNA follows: TGCAGCGTTGGGGATGGTGGCTACACCTTC. The chain recombines TRBV29-1 with TRBJ1-2; D remains ambiguous. CDR1 and CDR2 from the germline V gene are SQVTM and ANQGSEA. The length of the CDR3 is 10 residues. V shed 4 bases and J shed 7 bases, with 7 bases lying between them.

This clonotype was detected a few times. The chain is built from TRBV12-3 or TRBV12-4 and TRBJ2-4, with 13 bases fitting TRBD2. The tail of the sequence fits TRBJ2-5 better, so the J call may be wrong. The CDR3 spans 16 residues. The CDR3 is CATGPTSGGTGETQYF. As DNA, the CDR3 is TGTGCCACCGGCCCGACTAGCGGGGGGACGGGAGAGACCCAGTACTTC.

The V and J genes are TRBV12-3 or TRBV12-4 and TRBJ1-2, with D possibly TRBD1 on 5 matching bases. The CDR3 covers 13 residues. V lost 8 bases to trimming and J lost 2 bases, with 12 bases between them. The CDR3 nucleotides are TGTGCCAGCTCCTGGGACGTGAACTATGGCTACACCTTC. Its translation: CASSWDVNYGYTF.

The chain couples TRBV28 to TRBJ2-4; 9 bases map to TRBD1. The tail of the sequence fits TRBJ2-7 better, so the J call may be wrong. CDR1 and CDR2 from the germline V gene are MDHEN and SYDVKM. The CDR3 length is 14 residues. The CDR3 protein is CASRSGQGPYEQYF. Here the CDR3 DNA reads TGTGCCAGCCGATCGGGACAGGGCCCCTACGAGCAGTACTTC.

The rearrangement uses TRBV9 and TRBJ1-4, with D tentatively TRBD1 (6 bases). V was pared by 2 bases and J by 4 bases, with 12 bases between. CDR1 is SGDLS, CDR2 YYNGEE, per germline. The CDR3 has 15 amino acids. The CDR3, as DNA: TGTGCCAGCAGCGTCGGCAGGGGCTTTAATGAAAAACTGTTTTTT. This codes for CASSVGRGFNEKLFF.

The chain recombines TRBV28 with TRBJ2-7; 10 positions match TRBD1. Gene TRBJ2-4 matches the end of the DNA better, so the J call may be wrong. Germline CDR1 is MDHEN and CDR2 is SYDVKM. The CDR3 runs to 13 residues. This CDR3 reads CATMTGGTDIQYF. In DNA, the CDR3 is TGTGCCACTATGACAGGGGGCACGGACATTCAGTACTTC.

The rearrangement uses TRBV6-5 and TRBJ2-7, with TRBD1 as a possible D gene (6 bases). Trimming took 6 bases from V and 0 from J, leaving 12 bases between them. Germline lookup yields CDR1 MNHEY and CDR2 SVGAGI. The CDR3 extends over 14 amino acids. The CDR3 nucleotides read TGTGCCAGCAGCCGGGACATAAGCTCCTACGAGCAGTACTTC. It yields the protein CASSRDISSYEQYF.

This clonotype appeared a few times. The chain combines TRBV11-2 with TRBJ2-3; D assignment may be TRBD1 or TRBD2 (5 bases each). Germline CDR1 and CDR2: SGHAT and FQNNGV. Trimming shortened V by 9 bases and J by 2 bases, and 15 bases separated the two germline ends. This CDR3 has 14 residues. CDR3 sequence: CASRWGFFTDTQYF. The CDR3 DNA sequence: TGTGCCAGTCGGTGGGGGTTCTTCACAGATACGCAGTATTTT. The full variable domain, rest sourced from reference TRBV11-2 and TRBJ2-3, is EAGVAQSPRYKIIEKRQSVAFWCNPISGHATLYWYQQILGQGPKLLIQFQNNGVVDDSQLPKDRFSAERLKGVDSTLKIQPAKLEDSAVYLCASRWGFFTDTQYFGPGTRLTVL.

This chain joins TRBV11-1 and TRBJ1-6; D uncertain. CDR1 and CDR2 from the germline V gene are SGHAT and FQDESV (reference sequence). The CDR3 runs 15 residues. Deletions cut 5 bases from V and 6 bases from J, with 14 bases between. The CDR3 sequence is CASSRDGRTNSPLHF. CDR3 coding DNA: TGTGCCAGCAGCCGTGACGGACGGACTAATTCACCCCTCCACTTT.